This entry describes one TCR beta chain. These data are taken from a study of glioma-infiltrating T cells after dendritic cell vaccination. Across the study: Treatment, given 2003 to 2012, was autologous tumor lysate-pulsed dendritic cell vaccination. Dendritic cells derived from monocytes and pulsed with autologous tumor lysate formed the vaccine.

Isocitrate dehydrogenase mutation was absent in all glioblastoma patients. The V gene's germline CDR1 is SGHTA and CDR2 FQGNSA. There are 15 residues in the CDR3. V shed 5 bases and J 2 bases; nucleotides not matched to a gene: 6. The primer mix had 60 V beta and 13 J beta primers. Produced via immunoSEQ multiplex PCR; TCRdb's table is partial and in-frame only. The data show 65,000 to 80,000 clones, under 90% seen once. The sample in question was blood, obtained before dendritic cell vaccination. This clonotype was obtained from a human donor with glioblastoma. This chain connects TRBV7-2 to TRBJ1-3, with TRBD1 identical over 7 bases. For the CDR3, the DNA is TGTGCCAGCAGCCGGGACAGTCAACCTGGAAACACCATATATTTT. It translates to CASSRDSQPGNTIYF.